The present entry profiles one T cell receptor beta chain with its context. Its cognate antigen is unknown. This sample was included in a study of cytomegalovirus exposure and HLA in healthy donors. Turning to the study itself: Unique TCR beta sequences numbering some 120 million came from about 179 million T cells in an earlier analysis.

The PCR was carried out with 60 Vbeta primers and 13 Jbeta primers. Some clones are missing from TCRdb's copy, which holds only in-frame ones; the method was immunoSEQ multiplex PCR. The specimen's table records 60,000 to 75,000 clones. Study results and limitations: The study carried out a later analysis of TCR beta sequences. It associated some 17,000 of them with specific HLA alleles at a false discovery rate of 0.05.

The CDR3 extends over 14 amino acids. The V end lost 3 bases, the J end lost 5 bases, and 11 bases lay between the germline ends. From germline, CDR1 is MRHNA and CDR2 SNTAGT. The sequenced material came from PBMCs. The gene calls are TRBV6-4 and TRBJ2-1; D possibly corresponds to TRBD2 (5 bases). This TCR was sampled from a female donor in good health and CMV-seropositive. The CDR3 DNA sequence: TGTGCCAGCAGTGATTCACTAGAGAACAATGAGCAGTTCTTC. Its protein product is CASSDSLENNEQFF.